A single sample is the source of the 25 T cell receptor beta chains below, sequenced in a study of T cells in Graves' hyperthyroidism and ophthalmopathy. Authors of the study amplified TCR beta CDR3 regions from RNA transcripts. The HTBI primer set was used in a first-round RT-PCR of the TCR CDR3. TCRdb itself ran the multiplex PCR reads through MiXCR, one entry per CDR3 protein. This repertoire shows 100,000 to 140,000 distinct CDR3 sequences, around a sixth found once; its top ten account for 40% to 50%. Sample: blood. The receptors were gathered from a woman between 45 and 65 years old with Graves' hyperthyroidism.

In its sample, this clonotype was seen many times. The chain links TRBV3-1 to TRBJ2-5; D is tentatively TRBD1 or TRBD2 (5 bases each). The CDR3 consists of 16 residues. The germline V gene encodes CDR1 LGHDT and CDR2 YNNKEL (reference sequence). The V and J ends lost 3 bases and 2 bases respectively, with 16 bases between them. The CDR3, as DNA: TGTGCCAGCAGCCAGGTCGCCTCCTGGGGGCAAGAGACCCAGTACTTC. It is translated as CASSQVASWGQETQYF.

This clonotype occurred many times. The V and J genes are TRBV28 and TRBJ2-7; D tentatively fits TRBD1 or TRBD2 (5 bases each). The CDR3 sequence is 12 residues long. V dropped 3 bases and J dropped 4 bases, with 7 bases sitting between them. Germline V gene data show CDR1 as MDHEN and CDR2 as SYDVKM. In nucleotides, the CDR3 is TGTGCCAGCAGTTTTTGGGGGTACGAGCAGTACTTC. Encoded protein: CASSFWGYEQYF. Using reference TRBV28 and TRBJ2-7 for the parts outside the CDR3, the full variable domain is DVKVTQSSRYLVKRTGEKVFLECVQDMDHENMFWYRQDPGLGLRLIYFSYDVKMKEKGDIPEGYSVSREKKERFSLILESASTNQTSMYLCASSFWGYEQYFGPGTRLTVT.

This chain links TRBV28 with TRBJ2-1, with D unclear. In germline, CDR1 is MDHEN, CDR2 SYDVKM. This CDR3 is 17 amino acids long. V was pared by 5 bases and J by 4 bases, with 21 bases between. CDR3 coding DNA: TGTGCCAGCAGTCCTGGGCGTAGTGGCTCTAATTACAATGAGCAGTTCTTC. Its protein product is CASSPGRSGSNYNEQFF. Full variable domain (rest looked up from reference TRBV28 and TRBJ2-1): DVKVTQSSRYLVKRTGEKVFLECVQDMDHENMFWYRQDPGLGLRLIYFSYDVKMKEKGDIPEGYSVSREKKERFSLILESASTNQTSMYLCASSPGRSGSNYNEQFFGPGTRLTVL.

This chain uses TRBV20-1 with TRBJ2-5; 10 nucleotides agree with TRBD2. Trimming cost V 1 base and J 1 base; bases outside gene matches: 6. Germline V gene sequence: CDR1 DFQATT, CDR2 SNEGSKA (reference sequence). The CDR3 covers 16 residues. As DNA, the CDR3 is TGCAGTGCTAGAGGCCCGACTAGCGGGTTCCAAGAGACCCAGTACTTC. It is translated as CSARGPTSGFQETQYF.

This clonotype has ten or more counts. CDR3 sequence reads: CASSQTGRVAEAFF. The CDR3 DNA reads TGTGCCAGCAGCCAGACAGGGCGAGTCGCTGAAGCTTTCTTT. The J gene is TRBJ1-1, the V gene TRBV14; TRBD1 matches at 7 bases. V trimming: 3 bases; J trimming: 6 bases; junction bases outside the gene matches: 7. The CDR3 loop spans 14 amino acids. Germline-derived CDR1 and CDR2 are SGHDN and FVKESK. The full variable domain, in which reference TRBV14 and TRBJ1-1 provide the parts outside the CDR3, is EAGVTQFPSHSVIEKGQTVTLRCDPISGHDNLYWYRRVMGKEIKFLLHFVKESKQDESGMPNNRFLAERTGGTYSTLKVQPAELEDSGVYFCASSQTGRVAEAFFGQGTRLTVV.

In DNA, the CDR3 is TGTGCCATCAGTCCTTGGACAGGCTTGAACACTGAAGCTTTCTTT. This gives the protein CAISPWTGLNTEAFF. V usage is TRBV10-3 and J usage is TRBJ1-1; 7 bases fit TRBD1. The CDR3 covers 15 residues. J lost 0 bases, V lost 5 bases, and 6 bases had no gene match. From germline, CDR1 is ENHRY and CDR2 SYGVKD.

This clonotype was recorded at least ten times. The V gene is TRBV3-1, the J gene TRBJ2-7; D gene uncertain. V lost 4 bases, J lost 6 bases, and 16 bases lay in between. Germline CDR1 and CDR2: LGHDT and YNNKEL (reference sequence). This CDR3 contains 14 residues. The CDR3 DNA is TGTGCCAGCAGCCCCGGGCCAACGAGCGTCGAGCAGTACGTC. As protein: CASSPGPTSVEQYV.

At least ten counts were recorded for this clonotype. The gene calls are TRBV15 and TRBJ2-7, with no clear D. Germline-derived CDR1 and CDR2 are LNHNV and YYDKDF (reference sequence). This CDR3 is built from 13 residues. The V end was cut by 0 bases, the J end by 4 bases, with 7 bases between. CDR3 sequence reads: CATSRDLRYEQYF. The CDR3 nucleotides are TGTGCCACCAGCAGAGATTTGCGGTACGAGCAGTACTTC.

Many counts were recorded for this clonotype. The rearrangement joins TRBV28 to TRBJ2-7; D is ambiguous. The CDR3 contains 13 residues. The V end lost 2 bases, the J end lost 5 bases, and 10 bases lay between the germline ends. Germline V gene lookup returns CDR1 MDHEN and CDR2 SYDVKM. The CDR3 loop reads CASSLKVADEQYV. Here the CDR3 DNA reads TGTGCCAGCAGTTTAAAAGTTGCGGACGAGCAGTACGTC.

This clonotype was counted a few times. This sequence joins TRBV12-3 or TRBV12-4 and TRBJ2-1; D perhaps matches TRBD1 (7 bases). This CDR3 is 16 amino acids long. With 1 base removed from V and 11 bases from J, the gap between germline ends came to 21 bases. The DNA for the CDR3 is TGTGCCAGCAGTTTAGAGGGGGGACAGTTTTCCGCCAAGCAGTTCTTC. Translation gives CASSLEGGQFSAKQFF.

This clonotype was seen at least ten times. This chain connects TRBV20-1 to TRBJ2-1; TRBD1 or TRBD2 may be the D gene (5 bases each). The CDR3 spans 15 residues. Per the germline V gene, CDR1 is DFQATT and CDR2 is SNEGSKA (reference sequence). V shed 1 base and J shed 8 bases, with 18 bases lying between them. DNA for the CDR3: TGCAGTGCTAGAGGTCTCGGGGCCCGGGTCGATGAGCAGTTCTTC. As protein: CSARGLGARVDEQFF.

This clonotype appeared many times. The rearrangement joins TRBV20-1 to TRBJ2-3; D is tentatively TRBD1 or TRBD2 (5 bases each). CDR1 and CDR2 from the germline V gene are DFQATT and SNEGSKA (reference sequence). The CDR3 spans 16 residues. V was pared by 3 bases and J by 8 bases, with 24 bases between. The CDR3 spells CSASLLPGTIGSTQYF. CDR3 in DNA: TGCAGTGCTAGCCTCTTACCGGGGACCATCGGATCTACGCAGTATTTT.

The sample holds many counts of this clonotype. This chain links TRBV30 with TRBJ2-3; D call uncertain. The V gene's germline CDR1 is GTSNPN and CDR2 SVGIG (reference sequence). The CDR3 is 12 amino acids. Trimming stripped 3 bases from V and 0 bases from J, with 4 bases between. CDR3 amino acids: CAWSLSTDTQYF. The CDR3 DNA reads TGTGCCTGGAGCTTGAGCACAGATACGCAGTATTTT.

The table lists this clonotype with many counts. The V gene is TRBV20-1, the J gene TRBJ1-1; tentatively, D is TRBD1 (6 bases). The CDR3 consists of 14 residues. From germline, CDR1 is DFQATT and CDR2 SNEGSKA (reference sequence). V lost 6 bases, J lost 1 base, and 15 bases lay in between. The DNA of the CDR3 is TGCAGTGCAACGACAGGAGGACGGAACACTGAAGCTTTCTTT. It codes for CSATTGGRNTEAFF.

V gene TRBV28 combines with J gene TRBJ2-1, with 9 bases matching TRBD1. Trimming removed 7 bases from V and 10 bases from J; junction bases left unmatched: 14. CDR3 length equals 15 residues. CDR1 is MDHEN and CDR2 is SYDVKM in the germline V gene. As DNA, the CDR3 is TGTGCCAGCATTTGGGGGGACAGGGATACTCAAGAGCAGTTCTTC. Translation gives CASIWGDRDTQEQFF.

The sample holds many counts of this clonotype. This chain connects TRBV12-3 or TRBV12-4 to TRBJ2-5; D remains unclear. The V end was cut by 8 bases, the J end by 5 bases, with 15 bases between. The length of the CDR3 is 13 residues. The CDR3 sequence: CASGPLGAETQYF. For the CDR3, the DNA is TGTGCCAGCGGACCTTTGGGCGCCGAGACCCAGTACTTC.

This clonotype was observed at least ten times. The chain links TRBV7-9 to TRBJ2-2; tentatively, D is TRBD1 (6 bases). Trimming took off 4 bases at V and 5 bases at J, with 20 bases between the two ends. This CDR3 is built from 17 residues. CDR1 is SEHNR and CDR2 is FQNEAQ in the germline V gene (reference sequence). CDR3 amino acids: CASSSPPGQGQTGELFF. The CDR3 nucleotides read TGTGCCAGCAGCTCACCGCCGGGGCAGGGGCAGACCGGGGAGCTGTTTTTT.

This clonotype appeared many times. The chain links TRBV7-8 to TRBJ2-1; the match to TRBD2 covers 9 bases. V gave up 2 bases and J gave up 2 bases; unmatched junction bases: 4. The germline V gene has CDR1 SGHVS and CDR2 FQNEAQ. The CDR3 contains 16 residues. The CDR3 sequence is CASSLIAGATYNEQFF. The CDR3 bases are TGTGCCAGCAGCTTAATAGCGGGAGCAACCTACAATGAGCAGTTCTTC.

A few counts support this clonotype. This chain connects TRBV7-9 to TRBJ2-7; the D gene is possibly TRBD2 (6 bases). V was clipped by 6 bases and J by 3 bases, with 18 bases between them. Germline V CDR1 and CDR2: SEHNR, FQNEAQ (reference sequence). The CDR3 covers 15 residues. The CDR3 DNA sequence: TGTGCCAGCAGGGGGAGGCCTCGAATTTACTACGAGCAGTACGTC. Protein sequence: CASRGRPRIYYEQYV.

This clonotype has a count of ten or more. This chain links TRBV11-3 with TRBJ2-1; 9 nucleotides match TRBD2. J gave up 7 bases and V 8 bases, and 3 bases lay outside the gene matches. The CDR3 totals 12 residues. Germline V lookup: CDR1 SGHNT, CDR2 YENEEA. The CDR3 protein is CASGTSRNEQFF. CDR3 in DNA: TGTGCCAGCGGGACTAGCAGAAATGAGCAGTTCTTC.

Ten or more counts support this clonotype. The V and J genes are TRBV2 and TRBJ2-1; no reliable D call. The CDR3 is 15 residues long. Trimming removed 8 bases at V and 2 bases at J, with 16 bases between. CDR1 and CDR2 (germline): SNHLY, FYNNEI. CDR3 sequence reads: CASRGGVAPYNEQFF. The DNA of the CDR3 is TGTGCCAGCCGTGGCGGAGTTGCCCCCTACAATGAGCAGTTCTTC.

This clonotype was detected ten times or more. The CDR3 reads CSASVVEATYEQYV. Written as DNA, the CDR3 is TGCAGTGCTAGTGTGGTGGAGGCTACCTACGAGCAGTACGTC. V and J are TRBV20-1 and TRBJ2-7; a possible D gene is TRBD2 (5 bases). The germline V gene encodes CDR1 DFQATT and CDR2 SNEGSKA (reference sequence). V was cut by 3 bases and J by 2 bases, with 14 bases left in between. This CDR3 has 14 residues.

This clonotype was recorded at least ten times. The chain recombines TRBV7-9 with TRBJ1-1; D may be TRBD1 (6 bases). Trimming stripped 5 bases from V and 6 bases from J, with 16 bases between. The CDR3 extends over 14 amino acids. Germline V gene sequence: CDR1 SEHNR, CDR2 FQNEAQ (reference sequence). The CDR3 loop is CASSLTTGRPEAFF. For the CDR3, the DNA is TGTGCCAGCAGCCTAACCACAGGGAGACCTGAAGCTTTCTTT. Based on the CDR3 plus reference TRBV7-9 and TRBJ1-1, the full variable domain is DTGVSQNPRHKITKRGQNVTFRCDPISEHNRLYWYRQTLGQGPEFLTYFQNEAQLEKSRLLSDRFSAERPKGSFSTLEIQRTEQGDSAMYLCASSLTTGRPEAFFGQGTRLTVV.

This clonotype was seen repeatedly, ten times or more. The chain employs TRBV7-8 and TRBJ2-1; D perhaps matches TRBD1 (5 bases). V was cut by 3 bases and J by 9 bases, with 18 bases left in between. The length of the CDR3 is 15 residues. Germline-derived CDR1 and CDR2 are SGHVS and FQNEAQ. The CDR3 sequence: CASSFSRGVWVEQFF. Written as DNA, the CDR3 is TGTGCCAGCAGCTTTAGTAGGGGCGTGTGGGTTGAGCAGTTCTTC.

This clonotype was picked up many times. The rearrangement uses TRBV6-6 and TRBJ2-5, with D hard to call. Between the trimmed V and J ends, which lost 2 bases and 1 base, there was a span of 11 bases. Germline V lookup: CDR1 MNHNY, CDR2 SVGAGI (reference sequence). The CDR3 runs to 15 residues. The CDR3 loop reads CASSYVVGTQETQYF. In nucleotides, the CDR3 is TGTGCCAGCAGTTACGTCGTCGGAACCCAAGAGACCCAGTACTTC.